The sequence of this TCR beta chain was determined in a study of vaccination effects on CD4 cells after COVID-19. As for the study in general: The participants, recipients of two vaccine doses, got either BNT162b2 or mRNA-1273. Samples were given by two convalescent patients 16 days and one week before vaccination. Whole-study findings and limits: No early post-infection timepoints were available in the study, which also included few convalescent patients.

Before sequencing took place, the ViraFEST assay used viral peptide pools to expand antigen-specific CD4+ T cells. It was after nine to ten days of culture that CD4+ T cells were isolated. Convalescent patients had PCR-confirmed SARS-CoV-2 infection between March and December 2020. V gave up 3 bases and J gave up 9 bases, with 18 bases separating them. Germline V lookup: CDR1 LNHDA, CDR2 SQIVND (reference sequence). There are 15 residues in the CDR3. The data were produced by immunoSEQ multiplex PCR, yet TCRdb's version contains in-frame clones alone and is incomplete. The sample lists 30,000 or so clones, 55% to 75% occurring once. This clone was seen just once. As yet, its antigen is unknown.

The receptor's source is a human donor who had a prior SARS-CoV-2 infection. The rearrangement links TRBV19 to TRBJ1-5, with D possibly TRBD1 on 5 matching bases. The sequences come from CD4+ T cells from PBMCs cultured with a peptide pool, collected before COVID-19 vaccination. CDR3 nucleotide sequence: TGTGCCAGTAGTATGAGGGGCCCTAGCCCGTGGCCCCAGCATTTT. Translation: CASSMRGPSPWPQHF.